These T cell receptor beta chains were read from a single sample in a study of blood T cell repertoires in COVID-19. Profiling relied on immunoSEQ multiplex PCR, and the TCRdb table lists in-frame clones only, not all of them. The sample has approximately 53,000 clones; about 89% are singletons. Sequenced: peripheral blood. The receptors were gathered from a human donor in a cohort sampled during active COVID-19. Both conserved end residues are trimmed from each CDR3.

CDR3 length: 12; V gene: TRBV28; CDR3 protein: ASSLSTGDYGYT
CDR3 length: 13; V gene: TRBV7-2; CDR3 protein: ASSLGPSGANVLT
CDR3 length: 15; V gene: TRBV27; CDR3 protein: ASSLDRGWSGANVLT
CDR3 length: 12; V gene: TRBV5-3; CDR3 protein: ARSLNRDNSPLH
CDR3 length: 12; V gene: TRBV13; CDR3 protein: ASSLSGVLQTPF
CDR3 length: 13; V gene: TRBV11-1; CDR3 protein: ASSSPGTGLNEQF
CDR3 length: 12; V gene: TRBV28; CDR3 protein: ASSFGDRALGAF
CDR3 length: 13; V gene: TRBV5-1; CDR3 protein: ASSLGPGLQETQY
CDR3 length: 13; V gene: TRBV4-1; CDR3 protein: ASSRETGNNQPQH
CDR3 length: 12; V gene: TRBV5-1; CDR3 protein: ASREFGDNSPLH
CDR3 length: 13; V gene: TRBV3-1/TRBV3-2; CDR3 protein: ASSPARDSGNTIY
CDR3 length: 11; V gene: TRBV18; CDR3 protein: ASSPGLNYGYT
CDR3 length: 14; V gene: TRBV6-2/TRBV6-3; CDR3 protein: ASSYSPRGAYNEQF
CDR3 length: 11; V gene: TRBV15; CDR3 protein: ATSRDPPGMAF
CDR3 length: 16; V gene: TRBV25-1; CDR3 protein: ASSSPSGGAIRTGELF
CDR3 length: 13; V gene: TRBV5-8; CDR3 protein: ASSLRLAGTGELF
CDR3 length: 15; V gene: TRBV4-2; CDR3 protein: ASSQEARTEGAGELF
CDR3 length: 12; V gene: TRBV5-1; CDR3 protein: ASSLDGYGQGAF
CDR3 length: 13; V gene: TRBV27; CDR3 protein: ASSSLAGGLYEQY
CDR3 length: 10; V gene: TRBV3-1/TRBV3-2; CDR3 protein: ASNSWAPGYT
CDR3 length: 14; V gene: TRBV5-6; CDR3 protein: ASSLRRGLANEKLF
CDR3 length: 11; V gene: TRBV3-1/TRBV3-2; CDR3 protein: ASSQRTSTEAF
CDR3 length: 11; V gene: TRBV27; CDR3 protein: ASSLALSYEQY
CDR3 length: 10; V gene: TRBV11-2; CDR3 protein: ASSPRGDTQY
CDR3 length: 14; V gene: TRBV27; CDR3 protein: ASSLMGRGGNQPQH
CDR3 length: 14; V gene: TRBV28; CDR3 protein: ASSGGLQATNEKLF
CDR3 length: 11; V gene: TRBV4-2; CDR3 protein: ASKGEGNQPQH
CDR3 length: 14; V gene: TRBV12-5; CDR3 protein: ASGLPTGRGMGEQF
CDR3 length: 11; V gene: TRBV29-1; CDR3 protein: SVDKQAGAEAF
CDR3 length: 14; V gene: TRBV7-2; CDR3 protein: ASSLVGGGVTDTQY
CDR3 length: 16; V gene: TRBV5-1; CDR3 protein: ASSSEEVAGGPTDTQY
CDR3 length: 13; V gene: TRBV7-6; CDR3 protein: ASSAGRGPTGELF
CDR3 length: 11; V gene: TRBV3-1/TRBV3-2; CDR3 protein: ASSQLAHNEQF
CDR3 length: 13; V gene: TRBV5-6; CDR3 protein: ASSLVPSGAETQY
CDR3 length: 12; V gene: TRBV15; CDR3 protein: ATSRAGFNYGYT
CDR3 length: 11; V gene: TRBV9; CDR3 protein: ASSVAGEQPQH